The sequence of this TCR beta chain was determined in a study of T cell clonality in common variable immunodeficiency. V was trimmed by 3 bases and J by 3 bases, leaving 12 bases between them. Germline CDR1 is LNHDA and CDR2 is SQIVND (reference sequence). CDR3 length: 14 amino acids. Whole-study findings and limits: Fewer TCRbeta clones were shared among CVID subjects than controls. What drives increased CVID clonality needs T cell subpopulation sequencing. TCRbeta clonality was increased in CVID versus healthy controls. Reportedly, TCR beta sequences from common variable immunodeficiency showed fewer deletions and N-nucleotide insertions.

This table comes from immunoSEQ multiplex PCR, and its TCRdb copy is limited to in-frame clones, with some not included. The data list approximately 34,000 clones, none observed once; about 3.6% falls to the top ten. At least ten counts were recorded for this clone. Its antigen is currently unknown. Read data end 3 residues before the CDR3 end; the end is taken from the germline J gene. The V call is TRBV19, the J call TRBJ2-7, with TRBD2 as a possible D gene (6 bases). The sample was peripheral blood mononuclear cells. The receptor's source is a person between 18 and 70 years old in good health. CDR3 DNA, as far as it was read: TGTGCCAGTAGTATCCTTTCGGGGGACTACGAG. Translated: CASSILSGDYE. The CDR3 in its entirety is CASSILSGDYEQYF.